These T cell receptor beta chains were read from a single sample in a study of type 1 regulatory T cells. MiXCR, run by TCRdb on the reads, gives a single entry per CDR3 protein. Of 15,000 or so distinct CDR3 sequences listed, roughly 15% are singletons. Which antigens these TCRs recognize remains unknown. Sequenced sample: cultured T cells, either the whole culture or a sorted T cell fraction (not recorded which). The receptors were sampled from a human donor in good health. The CDR3 runs from the conserved cysteine through the conserved F or W. Each record gives: V gene, J gene, CDR3 protein.

V: TRBV7-9; J: TRBJ2-7; CDR3: CASSLLAYKQYF
V: TRBV20-1; J: TRBJ2-1; CDR3: CSARASGEQFF
V: TRBV5-1; J: TRBJ1-2; CDR3: CASSQAGGGVYGYTF
V: TRBV7-2; J: TRBJ1-5; CDR3: CASSLAGVGNQPQHF
V: TRBV12-3/TRBV12-4; J: TRBJ1-1; CDR3: CASLKHRDLNTEAFF
V: TRBV11-2; J: TRBJ1-5; CDR3: CASSRDINQPQHF
V: TRBV2; J: TRBJ2-5; CDR3: CASSRGLAGETQYF
V: TRBV20-1; J: TRBJ1-3; CDR3: CSARSPSSGNTIYF
V: TRBV7-7; J: TRBJ2-1; CDR3: CASSRLAGSYNEQFF
V: TRBV9; J: TRBJ2-2; CDR3: CASSVRYTGELFF
V: TRBV5-1; J: TRBJ2-1; CDR3: CASSLGGTVYNEQFF
V: TRBV20-1; J: TRBJ1-2; CDR3: CSARATGGVGYTF
V: TRBV10-3; J: TRBJ2-3; CDR3: CAISEEIDRQYF
V: TRBV11-2; J: TRBJ2-2; CDR3: CASSLGGQSERELFF
V: TRBV27; J: TRBJ2-7; CDR3: CASSSSYEQYF
V: TRBV7-3; J: TRBJ2-3; CDR3: CASSLLPFEGRDTQYF
V: TRBV30; J: TRBJ2-7; CDR3: CAWTGTSGLGEQYF
V: TRBV5-1; J: TRBJ1-1; CDR3: CASRDGTNTEAFF
V: TRBV5-1; J: TRBJ2-1; CDR3: CASSLGLDGYNEQFF
V: TRBV5-6; J: TRBJ1-1; CDR3: CASSSQDIRTEAFF
V: TRBV20-1; J: TRBJ1-1; CDR3: CSASRISNTEAFF
V: TRBV7-9; J: TRBJ1-5; CDR3: CASTVGGDQPQHF
V: TRBV29-1; J: TRBJ1-2; CDR3: CSVGADYGYTF
V: TRBV24-1; J: TRBJ2-2; CDR3: CATSAGVISAGELFF
V: TRBV6-1; J: TRBJ1-6; CDR3: CATKPRTAYNSPAYNSPLHF
V: TRBV18; J: TRBJ1-3; CDR3: CASSPASTGNTIYF
V: TRBV7-8; J: TRBJ1-2; CDR3: CASSSYGGQGMSGYTF
V: TRBV6-5; J: TRBJ2-5; CDR3: CASSSAQETQYF
V: TRBV12-3/TRBV12-4; J: TRBJ2-7; CDR3: CASSTRGFTYEQYF